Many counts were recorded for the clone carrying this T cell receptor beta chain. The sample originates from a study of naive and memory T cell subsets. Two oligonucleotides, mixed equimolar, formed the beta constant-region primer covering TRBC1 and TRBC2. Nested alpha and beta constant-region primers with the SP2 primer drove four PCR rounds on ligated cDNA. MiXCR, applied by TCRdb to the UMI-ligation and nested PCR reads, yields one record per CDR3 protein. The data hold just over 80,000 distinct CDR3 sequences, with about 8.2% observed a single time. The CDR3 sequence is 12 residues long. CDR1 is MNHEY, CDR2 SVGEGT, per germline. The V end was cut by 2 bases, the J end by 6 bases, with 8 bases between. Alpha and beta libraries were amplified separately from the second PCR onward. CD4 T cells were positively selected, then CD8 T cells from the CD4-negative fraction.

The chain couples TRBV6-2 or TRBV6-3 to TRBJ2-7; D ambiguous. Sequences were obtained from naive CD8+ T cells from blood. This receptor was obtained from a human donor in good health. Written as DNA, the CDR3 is TGTGCCAGCAGTTACAAATCCCGCGAGCAGTACTTC. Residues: CASSYKSREQYF.